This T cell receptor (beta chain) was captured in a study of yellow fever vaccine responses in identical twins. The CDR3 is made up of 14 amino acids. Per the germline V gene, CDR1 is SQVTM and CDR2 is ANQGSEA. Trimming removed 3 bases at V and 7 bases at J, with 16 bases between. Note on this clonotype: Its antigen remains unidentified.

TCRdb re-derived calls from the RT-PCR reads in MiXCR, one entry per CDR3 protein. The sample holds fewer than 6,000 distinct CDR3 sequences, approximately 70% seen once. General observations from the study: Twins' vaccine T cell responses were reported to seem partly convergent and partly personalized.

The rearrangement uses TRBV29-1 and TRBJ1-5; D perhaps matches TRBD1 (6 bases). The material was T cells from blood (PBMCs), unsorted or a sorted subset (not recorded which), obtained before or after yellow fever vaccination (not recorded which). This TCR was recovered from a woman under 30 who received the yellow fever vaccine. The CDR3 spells CSVDSGGAGQPQHF. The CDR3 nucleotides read TGCAGCGTTGATTCCGGGGGCGCCGGGCAGCCCCAGCATTTT.